This T cell receptor beta chain was identified in a study of CD8 T cells in ankylosing spondylitis. Study findings and constraints: Reportedly, significant enrichment of disease-linked clones occurred in matched ankylosing spondylitis synovial fluid. A TCR beta motif of several highly homologous variants seemed to mark ankylosing spondylitis blood. CD8+ disease-linked clones were present at relatively low frequencies in blood.

This clonotype was seen many times. Antigen unknown. TCRdb used MiXCR to reprocess the 5' RACE reads, holding one entry per CDR3 protein. This table holds approximately 150,000 distinct CDR3 sequences, around a third found once. The ends were cut back, 1 base at V and 0 bases at J, with 13 bases in the middle. Germline V gene lookup returns CDR1 DFQATT and CDR2 SNEGSKA (reference sequence). The CDR3 runs 17 residues. The origin of this receptor is a male donor with ankylosing spondylitis. Sequenced material: synovial fluid, either unsorted or a sorted T cell fraction (not recorded which). V usage is TRBV20-1 and J usage is TRBJ1-6; no clear D. CDR3 sequence reads: CSARVGNTDSYNSPLHF. The CDR3 nucleotides are TGCAGTGCTAGAGTGGGCAATACCGACTCCTATAATTCACCCCTCCACTTT.